The 20 T cell receptor beta chains reported below all come from one sample, sequenced in a study of response to subunit inactivated influenza vaccine. TCRdb re-analysed the RT-PCR reads in MiXCR, keeping a single row per CDR3 protein. This sample has approximately 250,000 distinct CDR3 sequences, with roughly an eighth found just once. The starting material was non-naive T cells sorted from PBMCs, obtained roughly 15 days before vaccination. The receptors were sampled from a man aged 50-60 years who received an inactivated influenza vaccine.

The sample holds a few counts of this clonotype. The gene calls are TRBV5-1 and TRBJ2-3; D perhaps matches TRBD1 (5 bases). In germline, CDR1 is SGHRS, CDR2 YFSETQ. This CDR3 has 15 residues. Trimming took 4 bases from V and 4 from J, leaving 16 bases between them. CDR3 region: CASSADRSRADTQYF. CDR3 DNA sequence: TGCGCCAGCAGCGCAGACAGAAGTCGGGCAGATACGCAGTATTTT.

CDR3 region: CASSAFVGSPLHF. CDR3 coding DNA: TGTGCCAGCAGCGCCTTCGTCGGGTCACCCCTCCACTTT. The chain combines TRBV6-1 with TRBJ1-6; D unclear. The CDR3 runs to 13 residues. V lost 6 bases and J lost 10, with 13 bases in between. Germline V lookup: CDR1 MNHNS, CDR2 SASEGT.

The chain joins TRBV20-1 to TRBJ2-7; D not resolved. The CDR3 covers 16 residues. With 2 bases removed from V and 0 bases from J, the gap between germline ends came to 17 bases. Germline CDR1 DFQATT, CDR2 SNEGSKA (reference sequence). This CDR3 is CSARPRAPAGSYEQYF. The CDR3 nucleotides read TGCAGTGCTAGACCTCGGGCTCCCGCAGGCTCCTACGAGCAGTACTTC.

This clonotype was counted many times. V gene TRBV28 combines with J gene TRBJ1-3; D not certain. This CDR3 is built from 16 residues. The germline V and J ends were trimmed by 2 bases and 0 bases, with 11 bases remaining between them. Germline CDR1 is MDHEN and CDR2 is SYDVKM. CDR3 nucleotides: TGTGCCAGCAGTTTACAGGCTCGACTCTCTGGAAACACCATATATTTT. Translated, it gives CASSLQARLSGNTIYF.

This chain joins TRBV3-1 and TRBJ2-5; D unclear. Germline V gives CDR1 LGHDT, CDR2 YNNKEL (reference sequence). CDR3 length equals 15 residues. V lost 2 bases and J lost 1, with 11 bases in between. The chain's CDR3 is CASSQLGGLQETQYF. As DNA, the CDR3 is TGTGCCAGCAGCCAACTGGGTGGGCTCCAAGAGACCCAGTACTTC.

This clonotype was observed at least ten times. V usage is TRBV5-1 and J usage is TRBJ2-7, with D tentatively TRBD2 (6 bases). Germline CDR1 reads SGHRS; CDR2 reads YFSETQ. V was cut by 0 bases and J by 4 bases, with 8 bases left in between. This CDR3 spans 13 amino acids. CDR3 DNA: TGCGCCAGCAGCTTGGTCGGAGGGTACGAGCAGTACTTC. Its protein is CASSLVGGYEQYF.

The rearrangement links TRBV18 to TRBJ1-4, with D possibly matching TRBD1 (5 bases). Trimming pared 4 bases from V and 5 bases from J, leaving 11 bases between. Germline values: CDR1 KGHSH, CDR2 LQKENI. The CDR3 contains 14 residues. This CDR3 is CASSLRQKNEKLFF. CDR3 DNA sequence: TGTGCCAGCTCACTAAGACAGAAAAATGAAAAACTGTTTTTT.

This clonotype was counted at least ten times. The genes are TRBV29-1 and TRBJ2-3; no clear D gene. The length of the CDR3 is 14 residues. CDR1 is SQVTM and CDR2 is ANQGSEA in the germline V gene. V lost 7 bases and J lost 0, with 14 bases in between. This chain's CDR3 is CSATGDPSTDTQYF. The CDR3 DNA reads as TGCAGCGCTACTGGGGATCCTAGCACAGATACGCAGTATTTT.

This clonotype was observed a handful of times. The rearrangement joins TRBV6-1 to TRBJ2-4, with 8 bases fitting TRBD1. CDR1 and CDR2 (germline): MNHNS, SASEGT. The CDR3 totals 12 residues. V shed 8 bases and J 7 bases; nucleotides not matched to a gene: 4. The CDR3 sequence is CASARQGNIQYF. For the CDR3, the DNA is TGTGCCAGCGCTAGACAGGGGAACATTCAGTACTTC.

This clonotype has at least ten counts. The chain links TRBV5-1 to TRBJ2-5; possible D gene TRBD2, 5 bases. Trimming removed 5 bases at V and 5 bases at J, with 22 bases between. Germline assignment: CDR1 SGHRS and CDR2 YFSETQ. This CDR3 region has 16 residues. The chain's CDR3 is CASSERNGGPVETQYF. In nucleotides, the CDR3 is TGCGCCAGCAGTGAGCGGAACGGCGGTCCTGTGGAGACCCAGTACTTC.

This clonotype came up many times. This chain links TRBV11-2 with TRBJ2-1; D gene ambiguous. Germline values: CDR1 SGHAT, CDR2 FQNNGV. This CDR3 has 11 residues. The V end lost 3 bases, the J end lost 10 bases, and 7 bases lay between the germline ends. CDR3 nucleotides: TGTGCCAGCAGCTTCTCCAACGAGCAGTTCTTC. Translating it yields CASSFSNEQFF.

The V call is TRBV7-6, the J call TRBJ2-4; D is perhaps TRBD1 or TRBD2 (5 bases each). The CDR3 consists of 22 residues. The V gene's germline CDR1 is SGHVS and CDR2 FNYEAQ. V was cut by 0 bases and J by 0 bases, with 27 bases left in between. CDR3 loop: CASSLADVRDRDIYVAKNIQYF. CDR3 coding DNA: TGTGCCAGCAGCTTAGCAGATGTCCGGGACCGCGATATTTATGTAGCCAAAAACATTCAGTACTTC.

This clonotype has at least ten counts. The chain has TRBV29-1 and TRBJ2-1; tentatively, D is TRBD2 (5 bases). Germline V gives CDR1 SQVTM, CDR2 ANQGSEA. The CDR3 has 13 residues. V was trimmed by 4 bases and J by 7 bases, leaving 14 bases between them. For the CDR3, the DNA is TGCAGCGTTGGAGGGATTTCCAGAAATGAGCAGTTCTTC. Translated: CSVGGISRNEQFF.

The CDR3 is CASSHPAGTGQFF. In nucleotides, the CDR3 is TGTGCCAGCAGCCATCCCGCGGGGACGGGGCAGTTCTTC. The chain uses TRBV7-2 and TRBJ2-1, with D perhaps matching TRBD2 (6 bases). Trimming took off 5 bases at V and 12 bases at J, with 17 bases between the two ends. Germline lookup yields CDR1 SGHTA and CDR2 FQGNSA. The CDR3 is 13 residues long.

This clonotype was seen only a few times. The gene calls are TRBV29-1 and TRBJ2-6; TRBD1 is a possible D gene (6 bases). Germline V gene sequence: CDR1 SQVTM, CDR2 ANQGSEA. The CDR3 spans 14 residues. With 3 bases removed from V and 3 bases from J, the gap between germline ends came to 9 bases. Here the CDR3 reads CSVDQGLGANVLTF. The CDR3, as DNA: TGCAGCGTTGACCAGGGGCTTGGGGCCAACGTCCTGACTTTC.

There are a few counts of this clonotype. As DNA, the CDR3 is TGTGCCAGCAGCTTACAAGGGGCCGGGGGCACCGGGGAGCTGTTTTTT. It is translated as CASSLQGAGGTGELFF. The chain links TRBV7-2 to TRBJ2-2, with D tentatively TRBD2 (6 bases). The germline gives CDR1 SGHTA, CDR2 FQGNSA. The V and J ends lost 2 bases and 4 bases respectively, with 14 bases between them. There are 16 residues in the CDR3.

This clonotype has more than one count but fewer than ten. The chain has TRBV28 and TRBJ2-5; TRBD2 agrees at 9 bases. Germline-derived CDR1 and CDR2 are MDHEN and SYDVKM. CDR3 length: 17 amino acids. The junction had 15 bases not matched to a gene; V was cut back by 6 bases and J by 4 bases. The CDR3 nucleotides are TGTGCCAGCAGCCTAGGAGGCGGGACTAGCTTCCGAGAGACCCAGTACTTC. Its protein product is CASSLGGGTSFRETQYF.

This clonotype was seen a handful of times. The rearrangement links TRBV20-1 to TRBJ2-7; 7 positions agree with TRBD1. The CDR3 consists of 14 residues. Germline assignment: CDR1 DFQATT and CDR2 SNEGSKA (reference sequence). Germline trimming cut 0 bases from V and 4 bases from J; bases unmatched to any gene: 6. The CDR3 DNA reads as TGCAGTGCTAGAGATGGGACAGTACCTTACGAGCAGTACTTC. Its translation is CSARDGTVPYEQYF.

This clonotype has just a few counts. This rearrangement joins TRBV10-3 to TRBJ1-1; D is undetermined. Per germline, CDR1 ENHRY and CDR2 SYGVKD. This CDR3 is 16 amino acids long. Trimming cost V 1 base and J 11 bases, with 23 bases left between them. This CDR3 is CAISELSGGSGVKAFF. CDR3 DNA: TGTGCCATCAGTGAGTTATCGGGTGGTTCCGGGGTGAAGGCTTTCTTT.

The rearrangement links TRBV7-2 to TRBJ1-5, with D possibly matching TRBD1 (6 bases). The length of the CDR3 is 15 residues. V dropped 1 base and J dropped 6 bases, with 13 bases sitting between them. From germline, CDR1 is SGHTA and CDR2 FQGNSA. The CDR3 nucleotides read TGTGCCAGCAGCTTAGTCGCCCAGGGGCTTCAGCCCCAGCATTTT. The encoded protein is CASSLVAQGLQPQHF.